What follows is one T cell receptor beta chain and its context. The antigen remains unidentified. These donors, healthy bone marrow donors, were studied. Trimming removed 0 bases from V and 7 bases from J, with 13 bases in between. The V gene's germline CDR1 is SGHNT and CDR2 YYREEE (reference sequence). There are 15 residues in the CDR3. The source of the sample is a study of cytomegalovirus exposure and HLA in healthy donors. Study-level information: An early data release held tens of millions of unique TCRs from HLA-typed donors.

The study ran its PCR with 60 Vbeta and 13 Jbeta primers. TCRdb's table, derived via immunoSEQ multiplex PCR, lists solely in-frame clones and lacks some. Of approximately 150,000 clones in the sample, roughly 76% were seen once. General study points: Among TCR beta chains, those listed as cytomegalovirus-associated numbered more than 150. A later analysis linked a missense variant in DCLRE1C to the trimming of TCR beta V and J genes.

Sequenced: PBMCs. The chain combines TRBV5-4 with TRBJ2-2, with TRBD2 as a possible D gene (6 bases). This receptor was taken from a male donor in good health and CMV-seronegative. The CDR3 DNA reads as TGTGCCAGCAGCTTGGAACTAGCTGCCTACGGGGAGCTGTTTTTT. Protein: CASSLELAAYGELFF.